The clone carrying this T cell receptor (beta chain) was recorded once. Profiled with immunoSEQ multiplex PCR; TCRdb holds only in-frame clones, not every one. The sample holds about 62,000 clones, more than 85% seen once. The entry originates in a study of OX40 agonist ivuxolimab in advanced cancers. Study-wide background: One hepatocellular carcinoma and a couple of cutaneous melanoma patients partially responded.

The V end was cut by 1 base, the J end by 5 bases, with 14 bases between. Germline loops: CDR1 SGHTA, CDR2 FQGNSA. The CDR3 is made up of 15 amino acids. This TCR was recovered from an adult with an advanced solid tumor such as melanoma, head and neck, liver or kidney cancer. This chain joins TRBV7-2 and TRBJ2-5; the D gene could be TRBD1 or TRBD2 (6 bases each). Sequencing was performed on CD4+ or CD8+ T cells sorted from blood, taken in a trial of the OX40 agonist ivuxolimab. CDR3 region: CASSLDTGGGETQYF. The CDR3 nucleotides read TGTGCCAGCAGCTTAGATACCGGGGGCGGGGAGACCCAGTACTTC.